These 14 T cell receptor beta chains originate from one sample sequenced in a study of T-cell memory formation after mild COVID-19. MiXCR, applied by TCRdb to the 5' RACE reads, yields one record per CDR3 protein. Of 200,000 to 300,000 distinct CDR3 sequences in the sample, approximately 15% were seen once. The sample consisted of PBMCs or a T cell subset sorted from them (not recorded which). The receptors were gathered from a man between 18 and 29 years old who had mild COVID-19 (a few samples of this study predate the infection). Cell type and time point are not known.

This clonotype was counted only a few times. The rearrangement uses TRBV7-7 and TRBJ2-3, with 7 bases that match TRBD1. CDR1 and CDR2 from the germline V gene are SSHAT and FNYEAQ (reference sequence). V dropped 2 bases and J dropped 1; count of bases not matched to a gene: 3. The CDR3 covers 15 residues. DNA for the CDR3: TGTGCCAGCAGCTTAAACAGGGGAGGCACAGATACGCAGTATTTT. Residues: CASSLNRGGTDTQYF.

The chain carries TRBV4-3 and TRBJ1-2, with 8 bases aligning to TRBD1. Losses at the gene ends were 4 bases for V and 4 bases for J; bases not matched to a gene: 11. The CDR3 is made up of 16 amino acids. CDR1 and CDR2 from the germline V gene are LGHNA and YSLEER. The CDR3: CASSLRTTGARYGYTF. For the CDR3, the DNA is TGCGCCAGCAGCCTACGAACGACAGGGGCTCGCTATGGCTACACCTTC.

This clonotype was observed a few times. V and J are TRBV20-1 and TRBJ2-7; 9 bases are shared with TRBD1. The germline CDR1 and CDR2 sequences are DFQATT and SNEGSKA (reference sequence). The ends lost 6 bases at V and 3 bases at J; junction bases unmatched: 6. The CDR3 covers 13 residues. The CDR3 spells CSAGTGIYYEQYF. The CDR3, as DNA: TGCAGTGCCGGGACAGGGATTTACTACGAGCAGTACTTC.

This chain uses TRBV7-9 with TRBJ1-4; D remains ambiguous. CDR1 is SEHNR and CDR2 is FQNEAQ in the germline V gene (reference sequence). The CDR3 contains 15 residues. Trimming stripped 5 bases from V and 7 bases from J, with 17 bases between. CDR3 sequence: CASSTPGRGGEKLFF. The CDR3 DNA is TGTGCCAGCAGCACCCCTGGAAGAGGAGGTGAAAAACTGTTTTTT.

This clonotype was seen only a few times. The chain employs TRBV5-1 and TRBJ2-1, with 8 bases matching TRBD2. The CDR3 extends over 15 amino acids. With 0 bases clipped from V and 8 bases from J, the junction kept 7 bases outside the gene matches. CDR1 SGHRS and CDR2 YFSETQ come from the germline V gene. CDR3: CASSLASGGRDEQFF. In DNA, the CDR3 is TGCGCCAGCAGCTTGGCCAGCGGGGGCAGAGATGAGCAGTTCTTC.

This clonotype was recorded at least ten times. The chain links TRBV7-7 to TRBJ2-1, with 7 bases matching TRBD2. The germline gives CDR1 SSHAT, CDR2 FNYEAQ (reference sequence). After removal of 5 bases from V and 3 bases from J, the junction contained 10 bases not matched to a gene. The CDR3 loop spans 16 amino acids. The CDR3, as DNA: TGTGCCAGCAGCGCGAGCGGGGTACACCTCTACAATGAGCAGTTCTTC. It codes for CASSASGVHLYNEQFF. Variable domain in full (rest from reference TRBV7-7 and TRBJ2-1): GAGVSQSPRYKVTKRGQDVTLRCDPISSHATLYWYQQALGQGPEFLTYFNYEAQPDKSGLPSDRFSAERPEGSISTLTIQRTEQRDSAMYRCASSASGVHLYNEQFFGPGTRLTVL.

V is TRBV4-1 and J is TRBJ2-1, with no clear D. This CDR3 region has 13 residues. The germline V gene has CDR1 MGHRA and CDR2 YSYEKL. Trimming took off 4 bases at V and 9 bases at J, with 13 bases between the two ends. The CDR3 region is CASSPWTGFEQFF. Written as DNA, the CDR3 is TGCGCCAGCAGCCCCTGGACCGGGTTTGAGCAGTTCTTC.

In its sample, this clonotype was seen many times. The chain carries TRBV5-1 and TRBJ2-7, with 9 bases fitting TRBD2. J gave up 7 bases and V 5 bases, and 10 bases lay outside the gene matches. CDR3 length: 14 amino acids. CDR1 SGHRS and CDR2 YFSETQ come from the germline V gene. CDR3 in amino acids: CASRRAGGPREQYF. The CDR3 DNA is TGCGCCAGCAGGCGTGCGGGGGGGCCTCGGGAGCAGTACTTC.

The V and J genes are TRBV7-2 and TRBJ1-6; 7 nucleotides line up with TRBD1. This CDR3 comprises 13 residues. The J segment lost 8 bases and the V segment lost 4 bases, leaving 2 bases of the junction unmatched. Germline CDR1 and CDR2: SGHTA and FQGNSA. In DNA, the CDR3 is TGTGCCAGCAGCTGGGACAGCCATTCACCCCTCCACTTT. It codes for CASSWDSHSPLHF. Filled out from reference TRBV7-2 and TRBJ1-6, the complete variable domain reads GAGVSQSPSNKVTEKGKDVELRCDPISGHTALYWYRQSLGQGLEFLIYFQGNSAPDKSGLPSDRFSAERTGGSVSTLTIQRTQQEDSAVYLCASSWDSHSPLHFGNGTRLTVT.

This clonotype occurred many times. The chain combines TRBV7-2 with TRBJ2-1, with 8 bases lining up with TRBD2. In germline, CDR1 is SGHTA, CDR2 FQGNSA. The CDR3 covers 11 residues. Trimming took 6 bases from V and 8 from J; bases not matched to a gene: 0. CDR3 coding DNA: TGTGCCAGCAGGACTAGCGATGAGCAGTTCTTC. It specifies CASRTSDEQFF.

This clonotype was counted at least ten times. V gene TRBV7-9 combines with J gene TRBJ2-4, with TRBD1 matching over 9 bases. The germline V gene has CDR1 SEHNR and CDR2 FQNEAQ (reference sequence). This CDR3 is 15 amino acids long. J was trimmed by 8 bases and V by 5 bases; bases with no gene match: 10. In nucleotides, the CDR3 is TGTGCCAGCAGCCCGCCGGGACAGGGAGTTTACATTCAGTACTTC. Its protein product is CASSPPGQGVYIQYF.

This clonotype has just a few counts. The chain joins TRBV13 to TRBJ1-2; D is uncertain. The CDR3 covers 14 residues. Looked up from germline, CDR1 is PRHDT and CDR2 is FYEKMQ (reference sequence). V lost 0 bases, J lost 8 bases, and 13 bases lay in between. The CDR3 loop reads CASSLGWGSSGYTF. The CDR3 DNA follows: TGTGCCAGCAGCTTAGGGTGGGGATCCTCGGGCTACACCTTC.

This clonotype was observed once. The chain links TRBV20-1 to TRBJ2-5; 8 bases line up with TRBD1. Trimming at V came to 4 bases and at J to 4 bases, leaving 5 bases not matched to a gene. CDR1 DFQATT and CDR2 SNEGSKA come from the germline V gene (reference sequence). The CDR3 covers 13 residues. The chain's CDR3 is CSAKRQGRETQYF. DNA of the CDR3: TGCAGTGCTAAACGACAGGGGAGAGAGACCCAGTACTTC.

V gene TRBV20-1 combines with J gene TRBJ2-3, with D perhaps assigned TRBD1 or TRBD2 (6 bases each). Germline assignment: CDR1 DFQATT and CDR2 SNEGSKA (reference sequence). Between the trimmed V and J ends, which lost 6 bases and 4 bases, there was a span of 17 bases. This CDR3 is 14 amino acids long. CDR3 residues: CSARDQGHSDTQYF. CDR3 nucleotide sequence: TGCAGTGCGCGGGACCAGGGACACTCAGATACGCAGTATTTT.